What follows is one T cell receptor (beta chain) and its context. The sorted Tregs were CD4+CD25+CD127-/low cells. TCRdb called the 5' RACE reads again in MiXCR, with one record for every CDR3 protein. The sample has 35,000 to 50,000 distinct CDR3 sequences, roughly 21% seen once; the top ten hold about 4%. Sequencing was done on a sample of Tregs sorted from blood. The receptor was isolated from a female donor with breast cancer.

DNA for the CDR3: TGTGCCAGCAGCCCCCAGGGACAGGGACATTACACTGAAGCTTTCTTT. It codes for CASSPQGQGHYTEAFF. V gene TRBV9 combines with J gene TRBJ1-1; 9 bases agree with TRBD1. The CDR3 runs 16 residues. Germline CDR1 SGDLS, CDR2 YYNGEE. V was pared by 4 bases and J by 3 bases, with 10 bases of the junction left unmatched.